These T cell receptor beta chains were read from a single sample in a study of blood T cell repertoires in COVID-19. Sequencing used immunoSEQ multiplex PCR; TCRdb keeps in-frame clones, though not all of them. This table has about 120,000 clones, around 74% appearing once. The sequenced material came from peripheral blood. Source of these receptors: a woman aged 55-69 years with acute or convalescent COVID-19. Both conserved end residues are part of each CDR3. The order of the fields is clone size, J gene, V gene, D gene, CDR3 protein, CDR3 DNA. D genes are given only for firm matches. The listing skips clone size in some rows; elsewhere it reads once, few, many or a size class.

NA | TRBJ1-1 | TRBV19 | NA | CASGAKVITEAFF | TGTGCCAGTGGAGCTAAAGTTATCACTGAAGCTTTCTTT
many | TRBJ2-4 | TRBV4-1 | NA | CASSQNPETGLAKNIQYF | TGCGCCAGCAGCCAAAACCCAGAGACAGGCCTAGCCAAAAACATTCAGTACTTC
NA | TRBJ1-5 | TRBV18 | NA | CASSAAGDQPQHF | TGTGCCAGCTCAGCGGCAGGGGACCAGCCCCAGCATTTT
NA | TRBJ1-1 | TRBV28 | NA | CASHWNTEAFF | TGTGCCAGCCACTGGAACACTGAAGCTTTCTTT
NA | TRBJ2-7 | TRBV3-1/TRBV3-2 | NA | CASSPGKRSYEQYF | TGTGCCAGCAGCCCCGGGAAAAGGAGCTACGAGCAGTACTTC
NA | TRBJ1-2 | TRBV25-1 | NA | CASSETFVGYGYTF | TGTGCCAGCAGTGAAACCTTCGTCGGCTATGGCTACACCTTC
NA | TRBJ1-5 | TRBV4-1 | NA | CASSQGGGARLHF | TGCGCCAGCAGCCAAGGGGGAGGGGCGCGTCTGCATTTT
NA | TRBJ1-4 | TRBV9 | NA | CASSGGQTEKLFF | TGTGCCAGCAGCGGAGGACAGACTGAAAAACTGTTTTTT
NA | TRBJ1-2 | TRBV19 | NA | CASSSGDGFGYGYTF | TGTGCCAGTAGTTCGGGGGACGGTTTCGGCTATGGCTACACCTTC
NA | TRBJ2-7 | TRBV29-1 | TRBD1 | CSVEEPGQGGRYF | TGCAGCGTTGAAGAGCCGGGACAGGGAGGGAGGTACTTC
few | TRBJ1-3 | TRBV5-1 | NA | CASSPSSGNTIYF | TGCGCCAGCAGCCCTAGCTCTGGAAACACCATATATTTT
NA | TRBJ1-2 | TRBV5-6 | TRBD1 | CASRQGQGSWGYTF | TGTGCCAGCAGGCAGGGACAGGGTTCTTGGGGCTACACCTTC